This TCR beta chain was obtained from a study of neurological immune-mediated disorders (dated by TCRdb to between 2017 and 2020). Describing the broader study: Peripheral blood TCR-beta repertoires from patients with HTLV-I-associated myelopathy (HAM/TSP), patients with multiple sclerosis, and healthy controls were compared in the study using UMI-based sequencing. Alongside PBMC samples, the set of some 100 TCR-beta libraries contained longitudinal samples, technical triplicates, and paired CD4+ and CD8+ T-cell subsets that had been sorted. Of the approximately 66 subjects in the cohort, about 14 were HAM/TSP patients, some 35 were multiple sclerosis patients, and some 20 were healthy controls.

General findings and caveats noted by the study authors: No identical CDR3 amino acid sequences were shared among expanded clones across subjects, suggesting private TCR-beta repertoires in all groups. TCR clonal expansion was highest in HAM/TSP patients and lowest in MS patients, with MS patients falling below even healthy controls.

The table lists this clonotype with a few counts. Its antigen is currently not known. No much larger clone is present one base from it, and per-base qualities are unavailable. cDNA was synthesized by template-switch 5'RACE using a primer with a 10-nucleotide random unique molecular identifier that tagged each TCR transcript. Each sequencing run produced over 160 million TCR-beta sequences covering 15-18 subjects. The RNeasy kit was used to extract total RNA. Using the KAPA Real-time Library Amplification kit, TCR-beta VDJ regions were amplified with primers for the TCR constant region and the 5'RACE anchor. A first PCR added sample indexes and Illumina adaptors, and a second PCR then raised library yield. After Ampure bead purification, the TCR product of roughly 650 bp was size-selected on a 2% E-gel SizeSelection system. Library quality was checked on a Bioanalyzer, concentration was measured with Qubit, and libraries were quantified with the Kapa Library Quantification kit before pooling. Paired-end 2 x 150 bp sequencing of the libraries was performed on an Illumina HiSeq 2500. To increase sequence diversity, roughly 24-31% phiX was spiked into each library pool. The authors' analysis ran thus. Quality-filtered reads were processed with the UMI-based MiGEC pipeline, and over 85% of raw TCR sequences were removed by the MiGEC pipeline during error correction. IMGT germline references were used for alignment of VDJ genes, and clonotypes were defined by a unique CDR3 amino acid sequence together with V-J genes. Clonal expansion, Shannon diversity, and CDR3 relatedness (CalcPairwiseDistances, ClusterSamples) were evaluated with VDJtools, and phylogenetic trees were built with CLCbio workbench. A clone was classed as expanded if it had 8 or more unique UMIs, a cutoff based on coefficient-of-variation modelling across technical triplicates. Through fastp at Q25 and MiXCR, TCRdb rebuilt clones from the public reads, retaining in-frame beta chains. Identical CDR3 proteins give one entry, which carries the most common genes and DNA. It is TCRdb's table, rather than the study itself, that gives the V and J calls and clone size. The sample records tens of thousands of distinct CDR3 sequences, roughly 13% of which are singletons. Clones ranked in the top ten supply about 11% of the sample.

For the unsorted PBMC libraries, 2 million PBMCs were stored in RNAlater at -80 degrees C until RNA extraction and were used to generate the libraries. Peripheral blood was subjected to Ficoll-Hypaque density gradient centrifugation to isolate PBMCs, which were then cryopreserved in liquid nitrogen. Material: PBMCs. This receptor was taken from a woman aged 60-75 years with HTLV-1-associated myelopathy (HAM/TSP).

The CDR3: CASSQCLLLSGNTIYF. At the DNA level, the sequence is TGTGCCAGCAGCCAGTGCTTACTTCTCTCTGGAAACACCATATATTTT. This chain joins TRBV12-3 or TRBV12-4 to TRBJ1-3, with the D gene too uncertain to name. V loses 6 bases, J loses 0 bases, and the germline ends lie 15 bases apart. The cysteine opens and the phenylalanine closes a CDR3 of 16 amino acids. The retained sequence is limited to the CDR3, 48 bases, with the frame set at the first base.